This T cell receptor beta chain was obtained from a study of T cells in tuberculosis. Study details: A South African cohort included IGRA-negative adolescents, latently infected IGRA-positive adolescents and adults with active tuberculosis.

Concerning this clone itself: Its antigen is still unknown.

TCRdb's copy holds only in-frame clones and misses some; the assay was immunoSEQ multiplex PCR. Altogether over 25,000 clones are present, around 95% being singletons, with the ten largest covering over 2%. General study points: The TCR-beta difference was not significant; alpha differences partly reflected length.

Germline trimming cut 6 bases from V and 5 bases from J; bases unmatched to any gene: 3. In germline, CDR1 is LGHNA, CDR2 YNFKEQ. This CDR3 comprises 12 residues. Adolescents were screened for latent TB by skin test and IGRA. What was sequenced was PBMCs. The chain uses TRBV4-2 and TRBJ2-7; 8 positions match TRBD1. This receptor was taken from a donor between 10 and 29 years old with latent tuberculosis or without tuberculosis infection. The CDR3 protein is CASSQTGDEQYF. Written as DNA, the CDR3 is TGTGCCAGCAGTCAGACAGGGGACGAGCAGTACTTC.